Listed below are T cell receptor beta chains from one sample, sequenced in a study of blood T cell repertoires in COVID-19. Clones were read by immunoSEQ multiplex PCR, and TCRdb kept only the in-frame ones, dropping some. The sample lists 30,000 to 35,000 clones; around 80% were seen once. Sample: peripheral blood. These receptors were collected from a man older than 75 with active or convalescent COVID-19. CDR3s include the opening cysteine and the closing phenylalanine or tryptophan. Fields, in order: clone size, V gene, D gene, J gene, CDR3 protein, CDR3 DNA. D genes are given only for firm matches. A row's size may be missing; if present it is once, few, many or a size class.

.	TRBV7-9	TRBD1	TRBJ1-5	CASSLGQGGSGNQPQHF	TGTGCCAGCAGCTTAGGACAGGGGGGGTCTGGCAATCAGCCCCAGCATTTT
.	TRBV21-1	.	TRBJ1-5	CASPQGRPFVSSQPQHF	TGTGCTTCTCCCCAGGGGCGCCCGTTTGTTTCGTCTCAGCCCCAGCATTTT
.	TRBV18	.	TRBJ1-2	CASSPPNSGNYGYTF	TGTGCCAGCTCACCACCGAACAGCGGCAACTATGGCTACACCTTC
.	TRBV18	TRBD1	TRBJ2-7	CASSRDRNYEQYF	TGTGCCAGCTCACGGGACAGGAACTACGAGCAGTACTTC
.	TRBV4-1	.	TRBJ1-3	CASSQVVLGNTIYF	TGCGCCAGCAGCCAAGTTGTATTGGGAAACACCATATATTTT
.	TRBV24-1	TRBD1	TRBJ2-2	CATSDLTGTGGHTGELFF	TGTGCCACCAGTGATTTGACTGGGACAGGGGGCCACACCGGGGAGCTGTTTTTT
.	TRBV7-9	.	TRBJ1-1	CASSYAREAFF	TGTGCCAGCAGCTATGCTAGGGAAGCTTTCTTT
.	TRBV15	TRBD1	TRBJ1-6	CATSRETGLGGSPLHF	TGTGCCACCAGCAGAGAGACAGGGTTGGGTGGTTCACCCCTCCACTTT
once	TRBV2	.	TRBJ1-2	CASSVQMTALYGYTF	TGTGCCAGCAGTGTCCAAATGACAGCCCTATATGGCTACACCTTC
.	TRBV12-3/TRBV12-4	TRBD1	TRBJ1-1	CASSVQGAEAFF	TGTGCCAGCAGTGTCCAGGGGGCTGAAGCTTTCTTT
.	TRBV28	TRBD1	TRBJ2-3	CASSADRGSTDTQYF	TGTGCCAGCAGTGCGGACAGGGGTAGCACAGATACGCAGTATTTT
.	TRBV9	.	TRBJ1-6	CASSPYDRRNSPLHF	TGTGCCAGCAGCCCGTACGACAGGCGAAATTCACCCCTCCACTTT
.	TRBV5-4	TRBD1	TRBJ1-6	CASRQGQNNSPLHF	TGTGCCAGCAGACAGGGACAGAATAATTCACCCCTCCACTTT
.	TRBV7-3	.	TRBJ2-3	CASSLDPRGGLRDTQYF	TGTGCCAGCAGCTTAGACCCCCGGGGTGGTTTAAGGGATACGCAGTATTTT
.	TRBV27	TRBD2	TRBJ2-1	CASSFSGAYNEQFF	TGTGCCAGCAGTTTTAGCGGGGCCTACAATGAGCAGTTCTTC
.	TRBV19	.	TRBJ1-5	CASSIRGARGNQPQHF	TGTGCCAGTAGTATTCGGGGGGCCCGGGGCAATCAGCCCCAGCATTTT
.	TRBV4-2	TRBD1	TRBJ1-1	CASSQAKGAGGTEAFF	TGTGCCAGCAGCCAGGCAAAGGGGGCTGGGGGCACTGAAGCTTTCTTT
.	TRBV5-4	.	TRBJ1-2	CASSPVGRNYGYTF	TGTGCCAGCAGCCCGGTGGGGCGGAACTATGGCTACACCTTC
.	TRBV19	.	TRBJ2-7	CATRKGAGSYEQYF	TGTGCCACTAGAAAAGGGGCAGGTTCCTACGAGCAGTACTTC
.	TRBV18	.	TRBJ1-5	CASSTDDRIMPQHF	TGTGCCAGCTCGACGGACGACAGAATTATGCCCCAGCATTTT
once	TRBV27	TRBD2	TRBJ2-3	CASSFLAGPSTDTQYF	TGTGCCAGCAGTTTCCTAGCGGGACCTAGCACAGATACGCAGTATTTT
.	TRBV9	.	TRBJ1-1	CASSVDSANTEAFF	TGTGCCAGCAGCGTAGACAGTGCGAACACTGAAGCTTTCTTT
.	TRBV7-3	.	TRBJ1-2	CASSPNHGGDYGYTF	TGTGCCAGCAGCCCAAATCACGGGGGGGACTATGGCTACACCTTC
.	TRBV7-6	.	TRBJ2-3	CASSLDGSRGSTDTQYF	TGTGCCAGCAGCTTGGACGGGAGTAGAGGGAGCACAGATACGCAGTATTTT
.	TRBV5-1	TRBD1	TRBJ2-5	CASSSGTGTHQETQYF	TGCGCCAGCAGCTCCGGGACAGGGACCCACCAAGAGACCCAGTACTTC
.	TRBV5-1	TRBD2	TRBJ2-1	CASSLTSGSYNEQFF	TGCGCCAGCAGCCTCACTAGCGGTTCCTACAATGAGCAGTTCTTC
.	TRBV6-5	.	TRBJ1-3	CATRLDRSGNTIYF	TGTGCCACCCGACTCGACAGGAGTGGAAACACCATATATTTT
.	TRBV2	.	TRBJ2-7	CASMRGTSYEQYF	TGTGCCAGCATGAGGGGGACCTCCTACGAGCAGTACTTC
.	TRBV30	TRBD1	TRBJ2-1	CAWTTTGGSGEQFF	TGTGCCTGGACTACGACAGGGGGCTCGGGTGAGCAGTTCTTC
.	TRBV9	TRBD2	TRBJ2-3	CASSVAAGAGTDTQYF	TGTGCCAGCAGCGTAGCCGCGGGAGCCGGCACAGATACGCAGTATTTT
.	TRBV5-6	TRBD1	TRBJ1-2	CASSFFTGTANYGYTF	TGTGCCAGCAGCTTCTTTACCGGGACAGCTAACTATGGCTACACCTTC
.	TRBV6-5	.	TRBJ1-6	CASIALSSYNSPLHF	TGTGCCAGCATCGCCCTTAGCTCCTATAATTCACCCCTCCACTTT
.	TRBV27	TRBD2	TRBJ2-1	CASSFRTSGGYNEQFF	TGTGCCAGCAGTTTCCGGACTAGCGGGGGATACAATGAGCAGTTCTTC
.	TRBV7-6	TRBD2	TRBJ2-3	CASSFLGSGRATDTQYF	TGTGCCAGCAGCTTCCTGGGTAGCGGGAGGGCCACAGATACGCAGTATTTT
.	TRBV28	.	TRBJ2-7	CASSRRGEQYF	TGTGCCAGCAGTCGGCGGGGCGAGCAGTACTTC
.	TRBV24-1	.	TRBJ1-5	CATGSDSSNQPQHF	TGTGCCACGGGTTCGGACAGTAGCAATCAGCCCCAGCATTTT
.	TRBV5-4	TRBD1	TRBJ1-1	CASSSTGQGTEAFF	TGTGCCAGCAGCTCGACAGGACAGGGGACTGAAGCTTTCTTT
once	TRBV18	TRBD1	TRBJ1-1	CASSRGHQGERGTEAFF	TGTGCCAGCTCACGTGGCCACCAGGGGGAGCGTGGTACTGAAGCTTTCTTT
few	TRBV19	.	TRBJ2-2	CASTDRQTGELFF	TGTGCCAGTACCGACCGACAGACCGGGGAGCTGTTTTTT
few	TRBV24-1	.	TRBJ2-1	CATSDFASNEQFF	TGTGCCACCAGTGATTTTGCCAGCAATGAGCAGTTCTTC
.	TRBV7-6	.	TRBJ1-2	CASSLRGIRVATLSGYTF	TGTGCCAGCAGCTTAAGGGGGATACGGGTCGCAACACTCAGTGGCTACACCTTC
.	TRBV28	TRBD1	TRBJ2-3	CASSRQGGTDTQYF	TGTGCCAGCAGTCGACAGGGTGGCACAGATACGCAGTATTTT